Only a few counts were recorded for the clone carrying this TCR beta chain. No antigen is known for it. PCR was performed a second time for roughly 7 to 11 cycles using a sample-barcoded 5' primer and a J-beta primer mix. Via MiXCR, TCRdb re-called the 5' RACE reads, giving one row per CDR3 protein. The table shows some 690,000 distinct CDR3 sequences, with 20% to 25% occurring only once. The study isolated at least 6 million PBMCs from each sample. This record comes from a study of blood T cells in healthy people across ages. Broader study findings: As age increased, TCR beta diversity per million T cells fell in a roughly linear fashion.

This sequence originates from a man aged 65 to 85 in good health. The source material was blood.

DNA of the CDR3: TGCAGGGCGGAGGGTGTTGGGGGTGGTGAAAAACTGTTTTTT. This codes for CRAEGVGGGEKLFF. The V gene is TRBV20-1, the J gene TRBJ1-4, with D maybe TRBD1 (5 bases). Germline V gene lookup returns CDR1 DFQATT and CDR2 SNEGSKA (reference sequence). There are 14 residues in the CDR3.